A single sample is the source of the 30 T cell receptor beta chains below, sequenced in a study of blood T cell repertoires in COVID-19 (dated by TCRdb to 2018 to 2020). The receptor library was made with the immunoSEQ multiplex PCR assay. Sourced from immuneACCESS, this table was stored by TCRdb with only in-frame sequences that have V and J called. A share of the clones is absent; for the studies checked, an unresolved V gene accounts for under half, and the remainder has no known explanation. For this sample there are some 420,000 clones; approximately 90% appear just once. Of the sample, 1% to 1.3% falls within the top ten clones. Sequencing was carried out using PBMCs or T cells enriched from blood (not recorded which). The receptors stem from a man aged 30 to 45 who had recovered from COVID-19.

Concerning this clone itself: The sample carries other DNA sequences with the same CDR3. This chain connects TRBV28 to TRBJ2-3, with a tentative D call TRBD1 (6 bases). The CDR3 spans 14 residues. Per germline, CDR1 MDHEN and CDR2 SYDVKM. V was shortened by 3 bases and J by 1 base, with 8 bases between the two germline ends. The chain's CDR3 is CASSLAGGTDTQYF. The CDR3 nucleotides read TGTGCCAGCAGTTTGGCAGGGGGCACAGATACGCAGTATTTT.

The chain is built from TRBV5-1 and TRBJ2-5, with 10 bases identical to TRBD2. This CDR3 region has 15 residues. Germline V gene sequence: CDR1 SGHRS, CDR2 YFSETQ. Trimming cost V 5 bases and J 2 bases; bases outside gene matches: 6. The CDR3 bases are TGCGCCAGCAGTTTACTAGCGGGAAGACAAGAGACCCAGTACTTC. As protein: CASSLLAGRQETQYF.

This clone turned up a few times. V and J are TRBV6-6 and TRBJ1-2; 9 bases are a match to TRBD1. The CDR3 is 14 residues long. Germline CDR1 is MNHNY and CDR2 is SVGAGI (reference sequence). Unmatched junction bases numbered 3, after V lost 6 bases and J lost 1 base. CDR3 residues: CASRSGQGNYGYTF. The DNA of the CDR3 is TGTGCCAGCAGATCGGGACAGGGTAACTATGGCTACACCTTC.

This chain connects TRBV5-1 to TRBJ2-6, with D perhaps matching TRBD1 (5 bases). CDR1 SGHRS and CDR2 YFSETQ come from the germline V gene. The V gene lost 0 bases and the J gene lost 2 bases, with 12 bases spanning the gap. The CDR3 sequence is 17 residues long. The CDR3 DNA sequence: TGCGCCAGCAGCTTGGAATCCGTCAGGGCTGGGGCCAACGTCCTGACTTTC. Amino acid sequence: CASSLESVRAGANVLTF.

The CDR3 spells CASSYSRGGFGYTF. In DNA, the CDR3 is TGTGCCAGCAGTTATTCAAGGGGGGGCTTTGGCTACACCTTC. This chain joins TRBV6-5 and TRBJ1-2; tentatively, D is TRBD1 (6 bases). With 3 bases removed from V and 7 bases from J, the gap between germline ends came to 15 bases. The CDR3 consists of 14 residues. The germline V gene encodes CDR1 MNHEY and CDR2 SVGAGI.

The chain is built from TRBV10-3 and TRBJ2-7, with no clear D. Trimming left V 4 bases short and J 3 bases short, with 16 bases between. From germline, CDR1 is ENHRY and CDR2 SYGVKD. This CDR3 is 15 amino acids long. The CDR3 reads CAISGSSLSRYEQYF. For the CDR3, the DNA is TGTGCCATCAGTGGGAGCAGTTTGAGTCGCTACGAGCAGTACTTC.

This chain links TRBV7-2 with TRBJ2-2; 9 bases agree with TRBD2. With 8 bases clipped from V and 4 bases from J, the junction kept 8 bases outside the gene matches. Per germline, CDR1 SGHTA and CDR2 FQGNSA. This CDR3 has 15 residues. The CDR3 bases are TGTGCCAGCCGTAGCGGGAGCGGTTTCACCGGGGAGCTGTTTTTT. Amino acid sequence: CASRSGSGFTGELFF.

V gene TRBV11-2 combines with J gene TRBJ2-7; 11 bases are a match to TRBD2. J gave up 12 bases and V 4 bases, and 8 bases lay outside the gene matches. Germline values: CDR1 SGHAT, CDR2 FQNNGV. The CDR3 runs to 13 residues. The chain's CDR3 is CASSSGLAERLYF. As DNA, the CDR3 is TGTGCCAGCAGCTCGGGACTAGCGGAACGACTGTACTTC.

Written as DNA, the CDR3 is TGTGCCAGCAGTTCGGGACAGGGGGCGAACACTGAAGCTTTCTTT. Translating gives CASSSGQGANTEAFF. The chain carries TRBV6-5 and TRBJ1-1; 12 nucleotides line up with TRBD1. Germline trimming cut 4 bases from V and 1 base from J; bases unmatched to any gene: 1. Per germline, CDR1 MNHEY and CDR2 SVGAGI. This CDR3 contains 15 residues.

This clone was counted between two and nine times. This sample includes further DNA sequences coding for the same CDR3. The rearrangement uses TRBV5-1 and TRBJ1-6; D uncertain. Trimming took 0 bases from V and 0 from J, leaving 4 bases between them. Germline V CDR1 and CDR2: SGHRS, YFSETQ. This CDR3 is 15 amino acids long. The CDR3 DNA follows: TGCGCCAGCAGCTTGGACGGCTCCTATAATTCACCCCTCCACTTT. Translation gives CASSLDGSYNSPLHF.

The chain has TRBV7-8 and TRBJ2-5; D unclear. V lost 1 base to trimming and J lost 5 bases, with 8 bases between them. The CDR3 length is 13 residues. The germline gives CDR1 SGHVS, CDR2 FQNEAQ. This chain's CDR3 is CASSLGLQETQYF. The CDR3 region has the DNA TGTGCCAGCAGCTTAGGCCTCCAGGAGACCCAGTACTTC.

The chain joins TRBV24-1 to TRBJ1-3; no firm D call. This CDR3 is 16 amino acids long. Germline CDR1 is KGHDR and CDR2 is SFDVKD. Trimming shortened V by 4 bases and J by 2 bases, and 14 bases separated the two germline ends. The CDR3 coding sequence is TGTGCCACCAGTGACCAGAATGATTTTGCTGGAAACACCATATATTTT. Its translation: CATSDQNDFAGNTIYF.

J is TRBJ2-7 and V is TRBV18; 10 bases match TRBD2. Losses at the gene ends were 6 bases for V and 1 base for J; bases not matched to a gene: 9. CDR1 KGHSH and CDR2 LQKENI come from the germline V gene. The CDR3 contains 16 residues. The CDR3 sequence is CASSPSLTSGSYEQYF. DNA of the CDR3: TGTGCCAGCTCTCCCTCGTTGACTAGCGGGTCCTACGAGCAGTACTTC.

This chain joins TRBV5-8 and TRBJ1-2; D is perhaps TRBD1 (6 bases). Germline CDR1 reads SGHTS; CDR2 reads YDEGEE. CDR3 size: 12 residues. V lost 4 bases and J 3 bases, leaving 7 bases between the germline ends. DNA of the CDR3: TGTGCCAGCAGCGGGACACACTATGGCTACACCTTC. It specifies CASSGTHYGYTF.

The V gene is TRBV5-1, the J gene TRBJ2-4, with 8 bases fitting TRBD2. J gave up 4 bases and V 0 bases, and 3 bases lay outside the gene matches. Germline V gives CDR1 SGHRS, CDR2 YFSETQ. This CDR3 contains 15 residues. CDR3 protein: CASSLGAGEKNIQYF. The CDR3 region has the DNA TGCGCCAGCAGCTTGGGAGCGGGAGAAAAAAACATTCAGTACTTC.

This chain links TRBV4-1 with TRBJ2-5; D is possibly TRBD2 (6 bases). Germline CDR1 is MGHRA and CDR2 is YSYEKL. This CDR3 is built from 20 residues. With 0 bases removed from V and 4 bases from J, the gap between germline ends came to 27 bases. CDR3 sequence: CASSQDIMSAREAKGETQYF. The CDR3 bases are TGCGCCAGCAGCCAAGATATTATGTCGGCGCGGGAAGCTAAGGGAGAGACCCAGTACTTC.

The chain uses TRBV10-3 and TRBJ1-5; D remains unclear. This CDR3 contains 14 residues. Trimming took 0 bases from V and 4 from J, leaving 7 bases between them. Per germline, CDR1 ENHRY and CDR2 SYGVKD. The CDR3 coding sequence is TGTGCCATCAGTGAGTCGGCGACAAATCAGCCCCAGCATTTT. The encoded protein is CAISESATNQPQHF.

V and J are TRBV28 and TRBJ2-7, with D perhaps matching TRBD2 (6 bases). The CDR3 consists of 15 residues. V shed 6 bases and J shed 4 bases, with 19 bases lying between them. Germline lookup yields CDR1 MDHEN and CDR2 SYDVKM. Written as DNA, the CDR3 is TGTGCCAGCAGCTCCTTCGGGACTGGACTATACGAGCAGTACTTC. As protein: CASSSFGTGLYEQYF.

The genes are TRBV5-4 and TRBJ2-4; 10 bases agree with TRBD1. CDR3 length: 16 amino acids. In germline, CDR1 is SGHNT, CDR2 YYREEE (reference sequence). V shed 0 bases and J 2 bases; nucleotides not matched to a gene: 2. The CDR3, as DNA: TGTGCCAGCAGCTTGGGACAGGGGGCCTCCAAAAACATTCAGTACTTC. Amino acid sequence: CASSLGQGASKNIQYF.

This clone showed up just a few times. The chain's CDR3 is CATRKEREWGSYNEQFF. The CDR3 DNA follows: TGTGCCACCAGAAAGGAGCGGGAGTGGGGGTCCTACAATGAGCAGTTCTTC. V gene TRBV24-1 combines with J gene TRBJ2-1; 8 nucleotides align to TRBD2. CDR3 length equals 17 residues. With V trimmed by 7 bases and J by 1 base, 11 bases remained unmatched. Germline V gene sequence: CDR1 KGHDR, CDR2 SFDVKD.

This clone was observed a single time. The chain carries TRBV7-2 and TRBJ2-7; no definite D call. Trimming pared 0 bases from V and 6 bases from J, leaving 9 bases between. Germline V CDR1 and CDR2: SGHTA, FQGNSA. This CDR3 comprises 13 residues. This chain's CDR3 is CASSLASSGEQYF. CDR3 DNA sequence: TGTGCCAGCAGCTTAGCGTCTAGTGGCGAGCAGTACTTC.

A note on this clone: The same CDR3 arises from other DNA sequences in this sample as well. The chain is built from TRBV27 and TRBJ1-5, with D possibly being TRBD1 (5 bases). V was cut by 2 bases and J by 5 bases, with 7 bases left in between. Germline values: CDR1 MNHEY, CDR2 SMNVEV (reference sequence). This CDR3 is 13 amino acids long. This CDR3 is CASSLQGYQPQHF. CDR3 coding DNA: TGTGCCAGCAGTTTACAGGGTTATCAGCCCCAGCATTTT.

This rearrangement joins TRBV5-1 to TRBJ2-7; 10 nucleotides align to TRBD2. This CDR3 is built from 16 residues. The germline V gene has CDR1 SGHRS and CDR2 YFSETQ. V shed 4 bases, J shed 2 bases, and the junction held 9 bases outside the gene matches. The CDR3 protein is CASSPGGLAGAYEQYF. The DNA of the CDR3 is TGCGCCAGCAGCCCGGGAGGGCTAGCGGGAGCCTACGAGCAGTACTTC.

V is TRBV30 and J is TRBJ1-1; 10 bases map to TRBD1. Germline CDR1 reads GTSNPN; CDR2 reads SVGIG (reference sequence). This CDR3 is 15 amino acids long. Trimming cost V 3 bases and J 1 base; bases outside gene matches: 5. CDR3 bases: TGTGCCTGGAGGCCTCGACAGGGGGCGAACACTGAAGCTTTCTTT. Translated: CAWRPRQGANTEAFF.

This clone occurred once. The rearrangement uses TRBV10-3 and TRBJ1-3, with D perhaps matching TRBD1 (5 bases). The CDR3 is 14 residues long. V dropped 4 bases and J dropped 1 base, with 8 bases sitting between them. Germline-derived CDR1 and CDR2 are ENHRY and SYGVKD. The CDR3 DNA is TGTGCCATCAGTGCGGGGGGTTCTGGAAACACCATATATTTT. Protein: CAISAGGSGNTIYF.

This clone was detected a few times. The rearrangement links TRBV15 to TRBJ2-2; perhaps TRBD1 as D (5 bases). V lost 8 bases and J 0 bases, leaving 16 bases between the germline ends. Per germline, CDR1 LNHNV and CDR2 YYDKDF (reference sequence). This CDR3 contains 16 residues. CDR3 in amino acids: CATLGRRGTNTGELFF. The CDR3, as DNA: TGTGCCACCTTAGGGCGTAGGGGTACGAACACCGGGGAGCTGTTTTTT.

V usage is TRBV11-2 and J usage is TRBJ2-2, with TRBD2 identical over 15 bases. The germline CDR1 and CDR2 sequences are SGHAT and FQNNGV. With V trimmed by 7 bases and J by 6 bases, 12 bases remained unmatched. This CDR3 region has 18 residues. This CDR3 reads CASNPDGLAGGRAGELFF. CDR3 sequence (DNA): TGTGCCAGCAACCCCGACGGACTAGCGGGAGGGAGGGCCGGGGAGCTGTTTTTT.

This clone was seen more than once but under ten times. The chain employs TRBV7-2 and TRBJ1-2; D gene unclear. From germline, CDR1 is SGHTA and CDR2 FQGNSA. V lost 5 bases to trimming and J lost 4 bases, with 8 bases between them. The CDR3 runs to 12 residues. CDR3 loop: CASSAAAYGYTF. CDR3 bases: TGTGCCAGCAGCGCGGCAGCCTATGGCTACACCTTC.

V gene TRBV19 combines with J gene TRBJ2-3; unclear D gene. Germline values: CDR1 LNHDA, CDR2 SQIVND (reference sequence). With 3 bases removed from V and 2 bases from J, the gap between germline ends came to 18 bases. This CDR3 region has 17 residues. CDR3 protein: CASSISSPRSYTDTQYF. The DNA for the CDR3 is TGTGCCAGTAGTATCTCCTCCCCGCGTTCATACACAGATACGCAGTATTTT. Full variable domain (remainder filled in from reference TRBV19 and TRBJ2-3): DGGITQSPKYLFRKEGQNVTLSCEQNLNHDAMYWYRQDPGQGLRLIYYSQIVNDFQKGDIAEGYSVSREKKESFPLTVTSAQKNPTAFYLCASSISSPRSYTDTQYFGPGTRLTVL.

V is TRBV7-2 and J is TRBJ1-2; 7 bases line up with TRBD1. J lost 6 bases, V lost 1 base, and 8 bases had no gene match. The germline V gene has CDR1 SGHTA and CDR2 FQGNSA. The CDR3 is 15 amino acids. DNA of the CDR3: TGTGCCAGCAGCTTAGACAGGGGAATCGGTAATGGCTACACCTTC. Encoded protein: CASSLDRGIGNGYTF. Using reference TRBV7-2 and TRBJ1-2 for the parts outside the CDR3, the full variable domain is GAGVSQSPSNKVTEKGKDVELRCDPISGHTALYWYRQSLGQGLEFLIYFQGNSAPDKSGLPSDRFSAERTGGSVSTLTIQRTQQEDSAVYLCASSLDRGIGNGYTFGSGTRLTVV.